In its sample, the clone carrying this T cell receptor (beta chain) was seen a few times. Those who participated ranged in age from roughly 18 to 90 years and resided in about two dozen US areas. These data come from a study of blood T cell repertoires in COVID-19. Overall study context: Acute-phase and convalescent COVID-19 samples originated in the United States, Italy and Spain.

Libraries were prepared by immunoSEQ multiplex PCR; TCRdb keeps only in-frame clonotypes and omits some of them. The table records around 400,000 clones, less than 90% of them present only once. The CDR3 contains 14 residues. Germline CDR1 SGDLS, CDR2 YYNGEE. Trimming at V came to 3 bases and at J to 8 bases, leaving 6 bases not matched to a gene. Source material: PBMCs or T cells enriched from blood (not recorded which). This clonotype was obtained from a woman aged 45-65 years who had recovered from COVID-19. The chain links TRBV9 to TRBJ1-4; 8 bases agree with TRBD1. The CDR3: CASSGGQGGEKLFF. The CDR3 nucleotides are TGTGCCAGCAGCGGAGGACAGGGTGGGGAAAAACTGTTTTTT.